These 32 T cell receptor beta chains were sequenced from one sample in a study of T cells in Graves' hyperthyroidism and ophthalmopathy. TCR beta CDR3 region amplification was performed from RNA transcripts. HTBI primers were employed in a first-round RT-PCR of the TCR CDR3. TCRdb redid the calling of the multiplex PCR reads with MiXCR, one entry per CDR3 protein. The data show roughly 500,000 distinct CDR3 sequences, with 20% to 25% seen just once and around 47% held by the top ten. Sequencing input: blood. These receptors all stem from a woman between 65 and 79 years old with Graves' ophthalmopathy.

This clonotype appeared many times. This chain connects TRBV5-5 to TRBJ2-1; TRBD1 or TRBD2 may be the D gene (5 bases each). CDR1 SGHKS and CDR2 YYEKEE come from the germline V gene (reference sequence). Trimming removed 4 bases from V and 6 bases from J, with 17 bases in between. The CDR3 spans 15 residues. The CDR3 DNA is TGTGCCAGCAGCCACTGGGGGAATTTGGGCAATGAGCAGTTCTTC. It specifies CASSHWGNLGNEQFF.

This clonotype has just one count. This may come from a read error, since a much larger clone is one base off. This chain links TRBV5-5 with TRBJ2-1, with TRBD2 matching 8 bases. CDR3 size: 18 residues. The germline CDR1 and CDR2 sequences are SGHKS and YYEKEE (reference sequence). The V and J ends lost 0 bases and 8 bases, in that order; junction bases with no gene match: 16. In DNA form, the CDR3 reads TGTGCCAGCAGCTTGGATAATCGCGGGAGGCGTACTAGCGATGAGCAGTTCTTC. It encodes CASSLDNRGRRTSDEQFF.

This clonotype was detected only a few times. The genes are TRBV11-2 and TRBJ1-5; no firm D call. There are 13 residues in the CDR3. V lost 5 bases and J 6 bases, leaving 11 bases between the germline ends. Germline V gene sequence: CDR1 SGHAT, CDR2 FQNNGV. The CDR3 loop is CASSQGTGQPQHF. DNA for the CDR3: TGTGCCAGCAGCCAAGGAACCGGTCAGCCCCAGCATTTT.

This clonotype was counted between two and nine times. The CDR3 DNA is TGTGCCAGCAGCCAACACGAGACCCAGTACTTC. Amino acids: CASSQHETQYF. The chain employs TRBV3-1 and TRBJ2-5; no reliable D call. This CDR3 has 11 residues. CDR1 is LGHDT, CDR2 YNNKEL, per germline (reference sequence). The V end was cut by 2 bases, the J end by 5 bases, with 3 bases between.

This clonotype was seen at least ten times. The V and J genes are TRBV2 and TRBJ2-5; 13 bases align to TRBD2. The CDR3 contains 16 residues. CDR1 is SNHLY, CDR2 FYNNEI, per germline. The J segment lost 4 bases and the V segment lost 5 bases, leaving 7 bases of the junction unmatched. The CDR3 DNA reads TGTGCCAGCAGTCCAGGACTAGCGGGAGTAGCAGAGACCCAGTACTTC. Encoded protein: CASSPGLAGVAETQYF.

The count of this clonotype is one. The chain's CDR3 is CSASGRALYEQYF. CDR3 DNA: TGCAGTGCTAGCGGGAGGGCCCTTTACGAGCAGTACTTC. The genes are TRBV20-1 and TRBJ2-7; 8 bases match TRBD2. The CDR3 spans 13 residues. Germline lookup yields CDR1 DFQATT and CDR2 SNEGSKA (reference sequence). The V and J ends lost 3 bases and 4 bases, in that order; junction bases with no gene match: 5.

This clonotype was counted at least ten times. The V call is TRBV29-1, the J call TRBJ1-1; D unclear. The CDR3 has 13 amino acids. Per germline, CDR1 SQVTM and CDR2 ANQGSEA. With 2 bases removed from V and 0 bases from J, the gap between germline ends came to 7 bases. The CDR3 here is CSVERSMNTEAFF. For the CDR3, the DNA is TGCAGCGTTGAAAGGTCAATGAACACTGAAGCTTTCTTT.

The gene calls are TRBV7-3 and TRBJ1-4; possibly TRBD1 for D (6 bases). The V gene lost 6 bases and the J gene lost 3 bases, with 14 bases spanning the gap. Germline V gene sequence: CDR1 SGHTA, CDR2 FQGTGA. CDR3 size: 15 residues. CDR3 DNA sequence: TGTGCCAGCAGTTTCACGGGGGCGTCTAATGAAAAACTGTTTTTT. This encodes CASSFTGASNEKLFF.

This chain links TRBV29-1 with TRBJ2-6; D remains ambiguous. This CDR3 has 15 residues. With 6 bases removed from V and 2 bases from J, the gap between germline ends came to 14 bases. Germline assignment: CDR1 SQVTM and CDR2 ANQGSEA. CDR3 nucleotides: TGCAGCGTCGACACCGGGCAAACTGGGGCCAACGTCCTGACTTTC. It encodes CSVDTGQTGANVLTF.

V is TRBV5-1 and J is TRBJ2-3, with TRBD1 as a possible D gene (5 bases). Trimming took 4 bases from V and 0 from J, leaving 12 bases between them. The CDR3 spans 15 residues. Germline lookup yields CDR1 SGHRS and CDR2 YFSETQ. The CDR3 here is CASSPQGLSTDTQYF. CDR3 DNA sequence: TGCGCCAGCAGCCCCCAGGGTTTGAGCACAGATACGCAGTATTTT.

This clonotype has a handful of counts. The gene calls are TRBV9 and TRBJ2-3; no clear D. Trimming pared 3 bases from V and 4 bases from J, leaving 6 bases between. Germline CDR1 is SGDLS and CDR2 is YYNGEE. There are 12 residues in the CDR3. CDR3 protein: CASSALSDTQYF. The CDR3 DNA reads TGTGCCAGCAGCGCCTTGTCAGATACGCAGTATTTT.

The table lists this clonotype with a few counts. The chain couples TRBV19 to TRBJ2-3, with 10 bases that match TRBD1. CDR1 and CDR2 from the germline V gene are LNHDA and SQIVND (reference sequence). With 5 bases clipped from V and 0 bases from J, the junction kept 5 bases outside the gene matches. This CDR3 comprises 16 residues. CDR3 bases: TGTGCCAGTAGTGGGGACAGGGGAGTCAGCACAGATACGCAGTATTTT. Residues: CASSGDRGVSTDTQYF. Combining the CDR3 with reference TRBV19 and TRBJ2-3 gives the whole variable domain DGGITQSPKYLFRKEGQNVTLSCEQNLNHDAMYWYRQDPGQGLRLIYYSQIVNDFQKGDIAEGYSVSREKKESFPLTVTSAQKNPTAFYLCASSGDRGVSTDTQYFGPGTRLTVL.

This clonotype was recorded many times. The gene calls are TRBV10-3 and TRBJ1-6, with a possible D match to TRBD1 (6 bases). The germline V gene has CDR1 ENHRY and CDR2 SYGVKD. The CDR3 has 15 amino acids. V was shortened by 5 bases and J by 6 bases, with 14 bases between the two germline ends. CDR3 in DNA: TGTGCCATCAGTAGTACAGGACAGCTTAATTCACCCCTCCACTTT. Encoded protein: CAISSTGQLNSPLHF.

This clonotype has only a few counts. This chain connects TRBV6-5 to TRBJ1-6, with D unresolved. V lost 2 bases, J lost 8 bases, and 13 bases lay in between. The CDR3 runs 15 residues. Germline assignment: CDR1 MNHEY and CDR2 SVGAGI. CDR3 loop: CASSYIGPLDSPLHF. Written as DNA, the CDR3 is TGTGCCAGCAGTTACATTGGGCCCTTGGATTCACCCCTCCACTTT.

There are many counts of this clonotype. The J gene is TRBJ2-5, the V gene TRBV20-1; D perhaps matches TRBD2 (6 bases). The V gene's germline CDR1 is DFQATT and CDR2 SNEGSKA (reference sequence). Trimming removed 5 bases at V and 0 bases at J, with 13 bases between. This CDR3 is 14 amino acids long. CDR3 residues: CSAPTGTDQETQYF. The CDR3 coding sequence is TGCAGTGCTCCTACCGGGACTGACCAAGAGACCCAGTACTTC.

This clonotype was observed a few times. One end of the junction does not line up with germline, which may come from a read error. V usage is TRBV10-2 and J usage is TRBJ2-5; 12 nucleotides match TRBD1. There are 16 residues in the CDR3. Germline V gene sequence: CDR1 WSHSY, CDR2 SAAADI. CDR3 nucleotide sequence: TGTGCCAGCAGCTTGGGACAGGGGGCGGGGAAAGAGACCCAGTACTTC. As protein: CASSLGQGAGKETQYF.

This chain connects TRBV5-1 to TRBJ2-2; TRBD2 agrees at 8 bases. The CDR3 is 15 amino acids. V trimming: 0 bases; J trimming: 7 bases; junction bases outside the gene matches: 5. Germline CDR1 SGHRS, CDR2 YFSETQ. The CDR3: CASSLEAGGLGELFF. CDR3 nucleotide sequence: TGCGCCAGCAGCTTGGAGGCGGGAGGTCTCGGGGAGCTGTTTTTT.

This clonotype has more than one count but fewer than ten. The V and J genes are TRBV5-4 and TRBJ2-7, with 8 bases identical to TRBD2. From germline, CDR1 is SGHNT and CDR2 YYREEE (reference sequence). The CDR3 contains 15 residues. With 4 bases clipped from V and 7 bases from J, the junction kept 13 bases outside the gene matches. CDR3 sequence reads: CASSPGGTYSGEQYF. The CDR3 coding sequence is TGTGCCAGCAGCCCGGGAGGGACCTACTCGGGGGAGCAGTACTTC.

This clonotype came up a few times. V is TRBV5-1 and J is TRBJ2-1; 7 bases match TRBD2. Trimming cost V 4 bases and J 6 bases; bases outside gene matches: 10. Germline V gene data show CDR1 as SGHRS and CDR2 as YFSETQ. The CDR3 is 15 amino acids. CDR3 DNA sequence: TGCGCCAGCAGCCCATTGGAGCGGGACCGCAATGAGCAGTTCTTC. Translating it yields CASSPLERDRNEQFF.

J is TRBJ2-7 and V is TRBV10-1; TRBD2 matches at 8 bases. The germline V gene has CDR1 WNHNN and CDR2 SYGVQD (reference sequence). The junction had 11 bases not matched to a gene; V was cut back by 3 bases and J by 4 bases. The CDR3 totals 16 residues. The CDR3 DNA follows: TGCGCCAGCAGTGAAAAGAGCGGGAGTGGAATGTACGAGCAGTACTTC. This encodes CASSEKSGSGMYEQYF.

This clonotype was seen repeatedly, ten times or more. The rearrangement joins TRBV28 to TRBJ2-1, with 8 bases lining up with TRBD1. This CDR3 contains 13 residues. Germline V gives CDR1 MDHEN, CDR2 SYDVKM. J gave up 7 bases and V 8 bases, and 7 bases lay outside the gene matches. The CDR3 loop is CASHRDRLNEQFF. As DNA, the CDR3 is TGTGCCAGCCACCGGGACAGGCTAAATGAGCAGTTCTTC.

This clonotype appeared a single time. The rearrangement links TRBV5-6 to TRBJ1-4; TRBD1 aligns across 10 bases. The CDR3 is 16 residues long. V gave up 4 bases and J gave up 2 bases; unmatched junction bases: 5. Germline V gives CDR1 SGHDT, CDR2 YYEEEE. In DNA, the CDR3 is TGTGCCAGCAGCCTCGACAGGGGGCTTACTAATGAAAAACTGTTTTTT. The encoded protein is CASSLDRGLTNEKLFF.

The table lists this clonotype with many counts. The chain couples TRBV7-2 to TRBJ1-6, with a possible D match to TRBD1 (6 bases). CDR1 is SGHTA and CDR2 is FQGNSA in the germline V gene. The CDR3 is 14 residues long. Trimming stripped 4 bases from V and 8 bases from J, with 12 bases between. The CDR3 region is CASSWRGADSPLHF. The CDR3 coding sequence is TGTGCCAGCAGCTGGCGGGGGGCAGATTCACCCCTCCACTTT.

The chain links TRBV9 to TRBJ1-1; no clear D gene. V lost 0 bases to trimming and J lost 3 bases, with 9 bases between them. Germline V gene sequence: CDR1 SGDLS, CDR2 YYNGEE. The CDR3 covers 14 residues. The CDR3 loop reads CASSVGPLDTEAFF. The CDR3 DNA is TGTGCCAGCAGCGTAGGGCCGTTGGACACTGAAGCTTTCTTT. Full variable domain (remainder filled in from reference TRBV9 and TRBJ1-1): DSGVTQTPKHLITATGQRVTLRCSPRSGDLSVYWYQQSLDQGLQFLIQYYNGEERAKGNILERFSAQQFPDLHSELNLSSLELGDSALYFCASSVGPLDTEAFFGQGTRLTVV.

This chain connects TRBV28 to TRBJ1-2; a weak D match, TRBD1 (5 bases). Per germline, CDR1 MDHEN and CDR2 SYDVKM. V shed 6 bases and J shed 2 bases, with 10 bases lying between them. The CDR3 length is 13 residues. CDR3 region: CASRSGQNYGYTF. Here the CDR3 DNA reads TGTGCCAGCAGGTCAGGACAAAACTATGGCTACACCTTC.

The J gene is TRBJ2-3, the V gene TRBV7-2; D is undetermined. Germline V gene lookup returns CDR1 SGHTA and CDR2 FQGNSA. This CDR3 has 14 residues. Trimming removed 6 bases from V and 5 bases from J, with 15 bases in between. The CDR3 DNA follows: TGTGCCAGCAGTATCCTAAGGCGGAGAGATACGCAGTATTTT. This sequence encodes CASSILRRRDTQYF.

This clonotype showed up just a few times. V gene TRBV6-2 or TRBV6-3 combines with J gene TRBJ2-2, with 7 nucleotides matching TRBD2. Per germline, CDR1 MNHEY and CDR2 SVGEGT. Germline trimming cut 4 bases from V and 6 bases from J; bases unmatched to any gene: 8. The length of the CDR3 is 15 residues. The chain's CDR3 is CASSLLGGYAGELFF. CDR3 coding DNA: TGTGCCAGCAGTTTACTCGGGGGGTACGCCGGGGAGCTGTTTTTT.

The rearrangement links TRBV10-1 to TRBJ1-2; TRBD1 agrees at 10 bases. CDR3 length: 15 residues. The junction had 7 bases not matched to a gene; V was cut back by 6 bases and J by 3 bases. Germline V CDR1 and CDR2: WNHNN, SYGVQD (reference sequence). The DNA for the CDR3 is TGCGCCAGCAGGCCCGACAGGGGGCGGTACTATGGCTACACCTTC. Translated: CASRPDRGRYYGYTF.

This chain uses TRBV25-1 with TRBJ1-4; 10 nucleotides match TRBD1. Germline CDR1 reads MGHDK; CDR2 reads SYGVNS. After removal of 5 bases from V and 11 bases from J, the junction contained 11 bases not matched to a gene. This CDR3 region has 15 residues. CDR3 coding DNA: TGTGCCAGCAGTTACTTTGGGACAGGGGATTCCAAACTGTTTTTT. It codes for CASSYFGTGDSKLFF.

This clonotype has more than one count but fewer than ten. The chain is built from TRBV5-5 and TRBJ2-2, with 15 bases matching TRBD2. V gave up 4 bases and J gave up 7 bases; unmatched junction bases: 8. The V gene's germline CDR1 is SGHKS and CDR2 YYEKEE (reference sequence). CDR3 length equals 17 residues. The CDR3 nucleotides read TGTGCCAGCAGCCCTGAGGGACTAGCGGGAGGCAACGGGGAGCTGTTTTTT. Protein: CASSPEGLAGGNGELFF.

For this clonotype: At one end the junction does not follow the germline gene, possibly because of a read error. CDR3 sequence: CASSLDSRDSTLF. DNA for the CDR3: TGTGCCAGCAGCTTAGACTCACGGGACTCGACCCTCTTC. The V call is TRBV7-8, the J call TRBJ2-1; maybe TRBD2 (6 bases). The CDR3 is made up of 13 amino acids. Germline V gene lookup returns CDR1 SGHVS and CDR2 FQNEAQ.

This clonotype was detected only a few times. V is TRBV3-1 and J is TRBJ1-3; D ambiguous. This CDR3 is 16 amino acids long. Trimming stripped 4 bases from V and 0 bases from J, with 13 bases between. In germline, CDR1 is LGHDT, CDR2 YNNKEL (reference sequence). Written as DNA, the CDR3 is TGTGCCAGCAGCCCGGGAATGGACTTCTCTGGAAACACCATATATTTT. Protein product: CASSPGMDFSGNTIYF. Full variable domain (remainder filled in from reference TRBV3-1 and TRBJ1-3): DTAVSQTPKYLVTQMGNDKSIKCEQNLGHDTMYWYKQDSKKFLKIMFSYNNKELIINETVPNRFSPKSPDKAHLNLHINSLELGDSAVYFCASSPGMDFSGNTIYFGEGSWLTVV.